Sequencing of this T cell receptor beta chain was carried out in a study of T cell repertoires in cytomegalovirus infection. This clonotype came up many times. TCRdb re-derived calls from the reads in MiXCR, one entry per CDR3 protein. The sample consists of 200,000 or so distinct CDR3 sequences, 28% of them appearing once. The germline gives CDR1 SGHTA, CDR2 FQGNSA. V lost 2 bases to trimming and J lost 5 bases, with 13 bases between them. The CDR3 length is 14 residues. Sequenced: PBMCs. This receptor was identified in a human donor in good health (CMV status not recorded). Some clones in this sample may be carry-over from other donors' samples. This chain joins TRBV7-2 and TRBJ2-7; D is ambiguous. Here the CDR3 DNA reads TGTGCCAGCAGCTTATCTGGTGGTCCCAACGAGCAGTACTTC. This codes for CASSLSGGPNEQYF.